This TCR beta chain was captured by sequencing in a study of blood T cell repertoires in COVID-19. Across the whole study: The origin of the acute and convalescent COVID-19 samples was the United States, Italy and Spain.

The CDR3 consists of 14 residues. Germline V gives CDR1 KGHDR, CDR2 SFDVKD. V trimming: 7 bases; J trimming: 6 bases; junction bases outside the gene matches: 7. Under the authors' procedure: Amplification of reference gene primers provided the estimated nucleated cell counts. The protocol was immunoSEQ multiplex PCR, while the TCRdb copy is restricted to in-frame clones and leaves out a portion. V and J calls and clone size are those listed in that table; D and trimming were worked out from the DNA. This table has approximately 360,000 clones, around 89% appearing once. Source material: peripheral blood. The chain links TRBV24-1 to TRBJ1-5, with 8 bases fitting TRBD1. The clonotype originates from a man aged 35 to 55 with acute or convalescent COVID-19. The CDR3 loop is CATSAGGGGQPQHF. The CDR3 DNA is TGTGCCACCAGCGCAGGGGGCGGCGGTCAGCCCCAGCATTTT.